This T cell receptor (beta chain) was identified in a study of PD-1 blockade in classical Hodgkin lymphoma. The study, taken as a whole, reports: According to reports, newly diagnosed patients had lower baseline TCR diversity than healthy donors, and relapsed/refractory patients had lower baseline TCR diversity still. CD4+ TCR diversity, unlike CD8+, rose significantly by C4D1. Complete responders' baseline diversity resembled that of newly diagnosed patients.

Data came from immunoSEQ multiplex PCR; TCRdb stores just in-frame clones and leaves some out. The sample carries approximately 28,000 clones, over 75% recorded once. Time point described: cycle 4 day 1 (C4D1), after less than 7 weeks of nivolumab. All the patients suffered relapse after autologous stem cell transplantation, and brentuximab vedotin exposure differed. CD4+ T cells were purified from thawed PBMCs by magnetic negative selection. Complete response, partial response or progressive disease constituted the best responses recorded. This clone has just one count. What it recognizes is unknown. In germline, CDR1 is MRHNA, CDR2 SNTAGT. Trimming removed 6 bases from V and 11 bases from J, with 17 bases in between. The CDR3 has 13 residues.

The sample was CD4+ T cells from blood, taken before the fourth cycle of nivolumab. The genes are TRBV6-4 and TRBJ2-1; D perhaps matches TRBD1 (6 bases). The sequence came from a human donor with classical Hodgkin lymphoma. The CDR3 sequence: CASSDIQGTKQFF. The CDR3 DNA reads as TGTGCCAGCAGCGACATCCAGGGGACAAAGCAGTTCTTC.